The 30 T cell receptor beta chains given below trace back to one sample, sequenced in a study of metastatic and nonmetastatic thyroid tumors. TCRdb re-processed the PCR reads through MiXCR. The sample holds some 30,000 clones; about a tenth are singletons and the top ten take roughly a sixth. Before thyroid surgery, none of the patients had received any treatment. The sequenced sample consisted of blood. The receptors shown here come from a female donor with papillary thyroid cancer or a benign thyroid nodule (not recorded which). Some clones in this sample may be carry-over from other donors' samples.

This clone was picked up many times. The rearrangement links TRBV18 to TRBJ2-3, with a possible D match to TRBD2 (5 bases). The ends were cut back, 3 bases at V and 1 base at J, with 8 bases in the middle. Per germline, CDR1 KGHSH and CDR2 LQKENI. CDR3 size: 14 residues. The CDR3 region is CASSPSLGTDTQYF. CDR3 DNA: TGTGCCAGCTCACCCTCACTAGGCACAGATACGCAGTATTTT. Variable domain in full (rest from reference TRBV18 and TRBJ2-3): NAGVMQNPRHLVRRRGQEARLRCSPMKGHSHVYWYRQLPEEGLKFMVYLQKENIIDESGMPKERFSAEFPKEGPSILRIQQVVRGDSAAYFCASSPSLGTDTQYFGPGTRLTVL.

Ten or more counts support this clone. The chain combines TRBV5-4 with TRBJ1-1; D is unresolved. The length of the CDR3 is 14 residues. Per germline, CDR1 SGHNT and CDR2 YYREEE (reference sequence). Deletions cut 0 bases from V and 6 bases from J, with 12 bases between. DNA for the CDR3: TGTGCCAGCAGCTTGGGGTACGGGGTCGCTGAAGCTTTCTTT. It translates to CASSLGYGVAEAFF.

This clone has at least ten counts. This chain uses TRBV7-2 with TRBJ2-1; either TRBD1 or TRBD2 may fit D (5 bases each). The CDR3 is 16 amino acids. Germline assignment: CDR1 SGHTA and CDR2 FQGNSA. The V gene lost 4 bases and the J gene lost 0 bases, with 13 bases spanning the gap. The CDR3 loop reads CASSSLGESSYNEQFF. The CDR3 DNA follows: TGTGCCAGCAGCTCTCTAGGGGAGTCCTCCTACAATGAGCAGTTCTTC.

Details on this clone: Given a much more abundant clone one base away, this may be a read error. The chain recombines TRBV20-1 with TRBJ2-4, with 13 positions matching TRBD2. V dropped 7 bases and J dropped 8; count of bases not matched to a gene: 5. This CDR3 comprises 13 residues. The germline gives CDR1 DFQATT, CDR2 SNEGSKA (reference sequence). The CDR3 coding sequence is TGCAGTGTCGGGACTAGCGGGAATGACATTCAGTACTTC. It encodes CSVGTSGNDIQYF.

The sample holds many counts of this clone. V is TRBV24-1 and J is TRBJ2-2, with D perhaps assigned TRBD1 or TRBD2 (6 bases each). Trimming removed 3 bases from V and 7 bases from J, with 14 bases in between. Germline V lookup: CDR1 KGHDR, CDR2 SFDVKD. The CDR3 is 15 residues long. For the CDR3, the DNA is TGTGCCACCAGTGATGGGGGGCGAGATAGCGGGGAGCTGTTTTTT. It is translated as CATSDGGRDSGELFF.

The sample holds a few counts of this clone. One end of the junction varies from germline; a read error may be responsible. The chain has TRBV28 and TRBJ1-3; maybe TRBD1 (6 bases). Germline V lookup: CDR1 MDHEN, CDR2 SYDVKM. The CDR3 is 12 amino acids. The CDR3 here is CAGGASVNTIYF. The CDR3 DNA reads as TGTGCCGGGGGGGCCTCTGTAAACACCATATATTTT.

This clone was detected ten times or more. Compared with germline, one end of the junction differs, possibly owing to a read error. The chain couples TRBV28 to TRBJ1-1; D gene ambiguous. The CDR3 loop spans 14 amino acids. Germline loops: CDR1 MDHEN, CDR2 SYDVKM. The CDR3 here is CASSLGRLKTEAFF. CDR3 nucleotide sequence: TGTGCCAGCAGTTTGGGCAGGCTGAAAACTGAAGCTTTCTTT.

The V call is TRBV28, the J call TRBJ1-2; D possibly corresponds to TRBD1 (5 bases). Trimming took off 6 bases at V and 6 bases at J, with 14 bases between the two ends. The CDR3 length is 13 residues. CDR1 and CDR2 (germline): MDHEN, SYDVKM. The CDR3 is CASRTTGADGYTF. The DNA of the CDR3 is TGTGCCAGCAGGACAACAGGCGCGGATGGCTACACCTTC.

This clone turned up a few times. The V and J genes are TRBV6-1 and TRBJ1-6; TRBD1 agrees at 7 bases. There are 15 residues in the CDR3. Trimming took 4 bases from V and 10 from J; bases not matched to a gene: 10. The germline V gene encodes CDR1 MNHNS and CDR2 SASEGT. The chain's CDR3 is CASSGDTTGYSPLHF. CDR3 DNA: TGTGCCAGCAGTGGCGACACGACAGGGTACTCACCCCTCCACTTT.

This clone was recorded a few times. This chain links TRBV11-2 with TRBJ2-3; TRBD2 aligns across 10 bases. V lost 0 bases, J lost 8 bases, and 5 bases stayed unmatched. Germline assignment: CDR1 SGHAT and CDR2 FQNNGV. This CDR3 region has 15 residues. In nucleotides, the CDR3 is TGTGCCAGCAGCTTAGAAGCGGGGGGGCGGGGTACGCAGTATTTT. Its protein is CASSLEAGGRGTQYF.

The sample holds many counts of this clone. The chain uses TRBV5-1 and TRBJ1-2; the match to TRBD1 covers 9 bases. J gave up 0 bases and V 6 bases, and 9 bases lay outside the gene matches. Germline values: CDR1 SGHRS, CDR2 YFSETQ. The CDR3 has 16 amino acids. CDR3 nucleotides: TGCGCCAGCACCGCCGTAACAGGGGGCACTAACTATGGCTACACCTTC. Protein product: CASTAVTGGTNYGYTF.

This clone has more than one count but fewer than ten. One end of the junction fails to match germline, which may point to a read error. The CDR3 here is CASSLRATGELSF. The DNA of the CDR3 is TGTGCCAGCAGTTTGAGGGCCACCGGGGAGCTTTCTTTT. This chain joins TRBV12-3 or TRBV12-4 and TRBJ2-2; possible D gene TRBD2, 5 bases. The CDR3 is 13 amino acids.

Sample share makes this clone medium-sized. The genes are TRBV6-2 or TRBV6-3 and TRBJ2-2; D gene uncertain. Germline lookup yields CDR1 MNHEY and CDR2 SVGEGT. The CDR3 length is 15 residues. V gave up 2 bases and J gave up 2 bases, with 9 bases separating them. The CDR3 spells CASSYIPDNTGELFF. CDR3 coding DNA: TGTGCCAGCAGTTACATCCCAGATAACACCGGGGAGCTGTTTTTT.

This clone was seen many times. J is TRBJ1-5 and V is TRBV19, with D maybe TRBD1 (5 bases). CDR3 length: 14 residues. Trimming removed 3 bases from V and 3 bases from J, with 9 bases in between. From germline, CDR1 is LNHDA and CDR2 SQIVND (reference sequence). The CDR3 here is CASSIDRPNQPQHF. The CDR3 bases are TGTGCCAGTAGTATCGACAGACCCAATCAGCCCCAGCATTTT.

This clone was counted at least ten times. V is TRBV5-6 and J is TRBJ2-2; D gene ambiguous. Trimming pared 5 bases from V and 0 bases from J, leaving 5 bases between. CDR1 is SGHDT and CDR2 is YYEEEE in the germline V gene. The CDR3 is 13 amino acids. The CDR3 DNA follows: TGTGCCAGCAGGGGAACGAACACCGGGGAGCTGTTTTTT. Encoded protein: CASRGTNTGELFF. The complete variable domain, with remaining parts taken from reference TRBV5-6 and TRBJ2-2, reads DAGVTQSPTHLIKTRGQQVTLRCSPKSGHDTVSWYQQALGQGPQFIFQYYEEEERQRGNFPDRFSGHQFPNYSSELNVNALLLGDSALYLCASRGTNTGELFFGEGSRLTVL.

This clone showed up many times. The chain employs TRBV13 and TRBJ1-1; unclear D gene. The V end lost 5 bases, the J end lost 1 base, and 5 bases lay between the germline ends. Germline values: CDR1 PRHDT, CDR2 FYEKMQ (reference sequence). This CDR3 has 12 amino acids. The CDR3 region has the DNA TGTGCCAGCAGCAACGGGAACACTGAAGCTTTCTTT. Amino acid sequence: CASSNGNTEAFF. The whole variable domain, filled in from reference TRBV13 and TRBJ1-1, reads AAGVIQSPRHLIKEKRETATLKCYPIPRHDTVYWYQQGPGQDPQFLISFYEKMQSDKGSIPDRFSAQQFSDYHSELNMSSLELGDSALYFCASSNGNTEAFFGQGTRLTVV.

This clone was observed many times. The chain combines TRBV5-1 with TRBJ2-7; 9 nucleotides match TRBD2. The V and J ends lost 4 bases and 2 bases, in that order; junction bases with no gene match: 4. This CDR3 contains 14 residues. Germline V gene data show CDR1 as SGHRS and CDR2 as YFSETQ. CDR3 bases: TGCGCCAGCAGCCAACTAGCGGGCCCCTACGAGCAGTACTTC. It is translated as CASSQLAGPYEQYF.

The sample holds a few counts of this clone. This chain uses TRBV27 with TRBJ1-1; TRBD1 is a possible D gene (5 bases). The germline V gene encodes CDR1 MNHEY and CDR2 SMNVEV (reference sequence). V lost 3 bases, J lost 0 bases, and 8 bases lay in between. The CDR3 contains 14 residues. The CDR3 loop reads CASSLGRLNTEAFF. DNA of the CDR3: TGTGCCAGCAGTTTGGGACGTCTGAACACTGAAGCTTTCTTT.

This clone was observed at least ten times. The V call is TRBV29-1, the J call TRBJ2-7; 9 nucleotides align to TRBD1. The CDR3 has 14 amino acids. V trimming: 8 bases; J trimming: 0 bases; junction bases outside the gene matches: 8. Germline V gives CDR1 SQVTM, CDR2 ANQGSEA. As DNA, the CDR3 is TGCAGCTTTTTAGGACAGGGGAGCTCCTACGAGCAGTACTTC. This gives the protein CSFLGQGSSYEQYF.

The sample holds a few counts of this clone. J is TRBJ2-3 and V is TRBV2; D ambiguous. CDR3 size: 16 residues. The germline gives CDR1 SNHLY, CDR2 FYNNEI. V lost 3 bases to trimming and J lost 0 bases, with 13 bases between them. CDR3 sequence reads: CASSDVSSTSTDTQYF. The CDR3 nucleotides are TGTGCCAGCAGTGACGTTAGCTCCACTAGCACAGATACGCAGTATTTT.

At least ten counts were recorded for this clone. The gene calls are TRBV18 and TRBJ2-4; the match to TRBD1 covers 7 bases. Germline V gives CDR1 KGHSH, CDR2 LQKENI. Germline trimming cut 5 bases from V and 7 bases from J; bases unmatched to any gene: 5. This CDR3 is built from 13 residues. The chain's CDR3 is CASSGEQGNIQYF. The CDR3, as DNA: TGTGCCAGCTCAGGAGAACAGGGGAACATTCAGTACTTC.

This clone came up many times. The chain has TRBV19 and TRBJ2-7; D is unclear. The CDR3 contains 12 residues. The germline V gene encodes CDR1 LNHDA and CDR2 SQIVND (reference sequence). The V and J ends lost 6 bases and 6 bases respectively, with 12 bases between them. The CDR3 loop is CASSLTSSEQYF. The CDR3 nucleotides read TGTGCCAGTAGCCTGACCTCTTCCGAGCAGTACTTC.

This clone came up many times. The chain links TRBV6-1 to TRBJ2-1; weak D call: TRBD1 (6 bases). The CDR3 consists of 15 residues. V lost 5 bases and J lost 3, with 14 bases in between. CDR1 MNHNS and CDR2 SASEGT come from the germline V gene. The CDR3 here is CASSNGQLDYNEQFF. CDR3 coding DNA: TGTGCCAGCAGTAACGGACAGTTGGACTACAATGAGCAGTTCTTC.

This clone has at least ten counts. The CDR3 DNA reads TGTGCCTGGAGTGTTGGGGGCGGATCGGAAAAACTGTTTTTT. Its translation is CAWSVGGGSEKLFF. V and J are TRBV30 and TRBJ1-4, with D tentatively TRBD1 (6 bases). CDR1 is GTSNPN and CDR2 is SVGIG in the germline V gene (reference sequence). CDR3 size: 14 residues. Trimming removed 0 bases from V and 8 bases from J, with 13 bases in between. The variable domain in full, with the rest retrieved from reference TRBV30 and TRBJ1-4, is SQTIHQWPATLVQPVGSPLSLECTVEGTSNPNLYWYRQAAGRGLQLLFYSVGIGQISSEVPQNLSASRPQDRQFILSSKKLLLSDSGFYLCAWSVGGGSEKLFFGSGTQLSVL.

This clone was counted at least ten times. This CDR3 fails to terminate in the conserved phenylalanine or tryptophan, so it likely reflects a read error. The rearrangement links TRBV7-9 to TRBJ2-7, with 7 bases that match TRBD2. Germline-derived CDR1 and CDR2 are SEHNR and FQNEAQ (reference sequence). CDR3 length: 15 amino acids. V dropped 5 bases and J dropped 4; count of bases not matched to a gene: 11. In DNA, the CDR3 is TGTGCCAGCAGCCCACTGGGGGAGGGAATTTACGAGCAGTACCTC. Translated: CASSPLGEGIYEQYL.

This clone was observed at least ten times. This chain uses TRBV12-5 with TRBJ1-1; D perhaps matches TRBD1 (5 bases). Germline CDR1 and CDR2: LGHNT and FRNRAP. Trimming stripped 3 bases from V and 3 bases from J, with 17 bases between. CDR3 length: 16 residues. CDR3 sequence reads: CASGLAGTEGYTEAFF. The DNA for the CDR3 is TGTGCTAGTGGTTTAGCCGGGACGGAAGGCTACACTGAAGCTTTCTTT.

This chain links TRBV29-1 with TRBJ2-3; TRBD2 agrees at 15 bases. Germline CDR1 is SQVTM and CDR2 is ANQGSEA. Losses at the gene ends were 7 bases for V and 6 bases for J; bases not matched to a gene: 8. The CDR3 spans 15 residues. The CDR3 DNA is TGCAGCGCCCCCGGGACTAGCGGGGGGCCGGATACGCAGTATTTT. Translating gives CSAPGTSGGPDTQYF.

In its sample, this clone was seen many times. The rearrangement links TRBV20-1 to TRBJ1-6; D not resolved. V lost 2 bases and J 9 bases, leaving 17 bases between the germline ends. The CDR3 covers 15 residues. Germline loops: CDR1 DFQATT, CDR2 SNEGSKA (reference sequence). CDR3 in amino acids: CSARPTRGYSSPLHF. For the CDR3, the DNA is TGCAGTGCTAGACCTACGAGAGGGTACAGTTCACCCCTCCACTTT.

Remarks on this clone: The sample has other DNA sequences that encode this CDR3 too. The chain recombines TRBV20-1 with TRBJ1-6, with 7 bases that match TRBD1. The V gene's germline CDR1 is DFQATT and CDR2 SNEGSKA (reference sequence). This CDR3 region has 15 residues. V lost 1 base and J lost 6; bases outside the gene matches: 6. The CDR3 reads CSARGVTGSNSPLHF. The CDR3 nucleotides read TGCAGTGCTAGAGGCGTGACAGGGAGTAATTCACCCCTCCACTTT.

The V and J genes are TRBV6-2 or TRBV6-3 and TRBJ1-2, with D hard to call. This CDR3 is built from 15 residues. Germline CDR1 MNHEY, CDR2 SVGEGT. V was trimmed by 2 bases and J by 4 bases, leaving 14 bases between them. CDR3 bases: TGTGCCAGCAGTTACACCCAAGACCATTTCTATGGCTACACCTTC. It encodes CASSYTQDHFYGYTF.